This T cell receptor (beta chain) was found in a study of T cell repertoires in cytomegalovirus infection. Looking at the study overall: The public TCR beta signatures pointed to both CMV infection and matching HLA type. Findings and caveats of the study: Summed frequency of public TCR beta families distinguished CMV carriers with the relevant HLA. The response measured ex vivo was dominated by TCR beta clonotypes (HLA-C-restricted and CMV-specific).

About this clonotype: Its specificity is not known.

TCRdb passed the reads through MiXCR, listing each CDR3 protein once. The repertoire consists of 550,000 to 850,000 distinct CDR3 sequences, with around 30% occurring once and the leading ten covering roughly 20%. Trimming took 5 bases from V and 5 from J; bases not matched to a gene: 8. The CDR3 is 15 amino acids. Germline V gene data show CDR1 as SGHTA and CDR2 as FQGNSA. V usage is TRBV7-2 and J usage is TRBJ2-5; 10 nucleotides match TRBD1. The sample here was cultured PBMCs, taken from culture after CMV antigen stimulation. The sequence came from a human donor in good health (CMV status not recorded). Some clones in this sample may be carry-over from other donors' samples. CDR3 loop: CASSGSGQGLETQYF. The CDR3 DNA is TGTGCCAGCAGCGGATCGGGACAGGGGTTGGAGACCCAGTACTTC.